Detailed here is one T cell receptor beta chain. Antigen specificity is unknown. A much larger clone sits a single nucleotide away, making a read error possible. The data derive from a study of Graves' ophthalmopathy and Graves' hyperthyroidism. Transcripts of RNA were the source for amplifying TCR beta CDR3 regions. Second-round multiplex PCR came after a first-round RT-PCR that employed HTBI primers. A single record per CDR3 protein comes from TCRdb applying MiXCR to the multiplex PCR reads. The sample has 650,000 to 900,000 distinct CDR3 sequences; around 40% are singletons. Study conclusions and caveats: Most thyroid clonotypes expanded beyond 0.001 frequency were also found in blood.

Sequencing used peripheral blood. This TCR was recovered from an adult man with Graves' ophthalmopathy.

This CDR3 is CSAREETGGGYGYTF. CDR3 coding DNA: TGCAGTGCTAGAGAAGAAACAGGGGGCGGCTATGGCTACACCTTC. This chain links TRBV29-1 with TRBJ1-2; 9 nucleotides match TRBD1. CDR1 and CDR2 (germline): SQVTM, ANQGSEA. The CDR3 consists of 15 residues.